Sequencing of this T cell receptor (beta chain) was carried out in a study of cytomegalovirus exposure and HLA in healthy donors. Findings and limits, study-wide: Reportedly, TCR beta sequences accurately predicted HLA-A and HLA-B alleles in most subjects.

Trimming shortened V by 5 bases and J by 4 bases, and 14 bases separated the two germline ends. Germline CDR1 is MNHEY and CDR2 is SVGAGI. The CDR3 length is 14 residues. Of note for this clone: The antigen is not known.

Researchers ran the PCR with 60 Vbeta and 13 Jbeta primers. Method: immunoSEQ multiplex PCR; TCRdb's copy keeps in-frame clones and lacks some. The table counts around 160,000 clones; 1.5% to 2% lies in the top ten. The clonotype was recovered from a woman aged 50 to 60 in good health and CMV-seronegative. Sequenced material: PBMCs. This chain connects TRBV6-5 to TRBJ1-2; TRBD1 is a possible D gene (5 bases). Written as DNA, the CDR3 is TGTGCCAGCAGTCCAACGGGGGTAGGCTATGGCTACACCTTC. Its translation is CASSPTGVGYGYTF.